These 25 T cell receptor beta chains share one sample of origin, sequenced in a study of human T cells and chemical hapten exposure. The time point denotes: pre-sensitization, week 0. Treatment reported: therapeutic diphenylcyclopropenone sensitization with weekly scalp DPC. Each CDR3 protein gets one entry after TCRdb re-called the RACE reads with MiXCR. The profile shows 380,000 or so distinct CDR3 sequences, 5% to 6.5% of them singletons. The source was whole blood, collected in connection with sensitization to the hapten diphenylcyclopropenone (DPC). The receptors here all came from a woman aged 18-30 years with alopecia areata. Some clones in this sample may be carry-over from other donors' samples.

This clonotype was counted many times. The chain carries TRBV4-3 and TRBJ2-3; D unresolved. The V gene lost 1 base and the J gene lost 3 bases, with 5 bases spanning the gap. The CDR3 length is 13 residues. CDR1 is LGHNA and CDR2 is YSLEER in the germline V gene. The CDR3 sequence is CASSQGATDTQYF. CDR3 nucleotides: TGCGCCAGCAGCCAAGGGGCTACAGATACGCAGTATTTT.

The chain is built from TRBV7-9 and TRBJ2-6, with D perhaps TRBD1 or TRBD2 (5 bases each). Per the germline V gene, CDR1 is SEHNR and CDR2 is FQNEAQ (reference sequence). The CDR3 is 18 amino acids. V was trimmed by 3 bases and J by 0 bases, leaving 15 bases between them. Here the CDR3 DNA reads TGTGCCAGCAGCTTGCCCGGGACGGGAAGCTCTGGGGCCAACGTCCTGACTTTC. This sequence encodes CASSLPGTGSSGANVLTF.

The chain employs TRBV6-2 or TRBV6-3 and TRBJ1-2; D possibly corresponds to TRBD1 (6 bases). CDR3 size: 17 residues. From germline, CDR1 is MNHEY and CDR2 SVGEGT. Trimming left V 8 bases short and J 0 bases short, with 22 bases between. CDR3 amino acids: CASGGRDYYQANYGYTF. The CDR3 coding sequence is TGTGCCAGCGGGGGCCGGGACTACTACCAAGCTAACTATGGCTACACCTTC.

This clonotype was counted a few times. This sequence joins TRBV6-5 and TRBJ2-1; D might be TRBD2 (6 bases). The germline V gene has CDR1 MNHEY and CDR2 SVGAGI. The CDR3 is 15 amino acids. V shed 7 bases and J shed 8 bases, with 21 bases lying between them. Here the CDR3 reads CASTPFGGPVYEQFF. In nucleotides, the CDR3 is TGTGCCAGCACCCCTTTCGGGGGTCCGGTTTATGAGCAGTTCTTC.

This clonotype was picked up a small number of times. The CDR3 is CASSQDWNGEETQYF. Written as DNA, the CDR3 is TGCGCCAGCAGCCAAGATTGGAACGGGGAGGAGACCCAGTACTTC. The chain employs TRBV4-3 and TRBJ2-5, with a possible D match to TRBD2 (5 bases). Between the trimmed V and J ends, which lost 0 bases and 5 bases, there was a span of 13 bases. Germline values: CDR1 LGHNA, CDR2 YSLEER. The CDR3 is 15 residues long.

This clonotype was detected a few times. V is TRBV4-3 and J is TRBJ1-4; D not resolved. V lost 1 base to trimming and J lost 4 bases, with 10 bases between them. Germline loops: CDR1 LGHNA, CDR2 YSLEER. This CDR3 is built from 15 residues. For the CDR3, the DNA is TGCGCCAGCAGCCAAGGTGTGAGATATAATGAAAAACTGTTTTTT. This encodes CASSQGVRYNEKLFF.

This clonotype was found a few times. The rearrangement joins TRBV14 to TRBJ2-7; no reliable D call. Germline V CDR1 and CDR2: SGHDN, FVKESK. This CDR3 contains 15 residues. The germline V and J ends were trimmed by 0 bases and 3 bases, with 12 bases remaining between them. The CDR3 DNA reads as TGTGCCAGCAGCCAAGACACGGCCCTCTTCTACGAGCAGTACTTC. Encoded protein: CASSQDTALFYEQYF. Full variable domain (missing parts from reference TRBV14 and TRBJ2-7): EAGVTQFPSHSVIEKGQTVTLRCDPISGHDNLYWYRRVMGKEIKFLLHFVKESKQDESGMPNNRFLAERTGGTYSTLKVQPAELEDSGVYFCASSQDTALFYEQYFGPGTRLTVT.

This chain joins TRBV6-4 and TRBJ2-3, with TRBD1 as a possible D gene (5 bases). Per the germline V gene, CDR1 is MRHNA and CDR2 is SNTAGT. Trimming removed 6 bases at V and 2 bases at J, with 12 bases between. CDR3 size: 14 residues. The CDR3 DNA reads as TGTGCCAGCAGCCCGGACACCTTCACAGATACGCAGTATTTT. Protein sequence: CASSPDTFTDTQYF.

The chain is built from TRBV9 and TRBJ2-7; D remains ambiguous. The V gene lost 0 bases and the J gene lost 2 bases, with 9 bases spanning the gap. The CDR3 contains 14 residues. Germline V gives CDR1 SGDLS, CDR2 YYNGEE. The CDR3 nucleotides read TGTGCCAGCAGCGTAGATGGCAGCCCCTACGAGCAGTACTTC. Protein sequence: CASSVDGSPYEQYF.

The chain joins TRBV27 to TRBJ2-3, with no clear D. CDR3 size: 14 residues. The V and J ends lost 7 bases and 3 bases respectively, with 14 bases between them. The germline gives CDR1 MNHEY, CDR2 SMNVEV (reference sequence). CDR3 nucleotides: TGTGCCAGCACCCTCCGGTCCTGGACAGATACGCAGTATTTT. Translation: CASTLRSWTDTQYF.

Only a few counts were recorded for this clonotype. The genes are TRBV24-1 and TRBJ2-3, with D tentatively TRBD2 (5 bases). The germline V and J ends were trimmed by 9 bases and 1 base, with 16 bases remaining between them. CDR1 is KGHDR, CDR2 SFDVKD, per germline. The CDR3 sequence is 15 residues long. The CDR3 DNA reads as TGTGCCACCTCAACTAGTGCCGGGGGCACAGATACGCAGTATTTT. The encoded protein is CATSTSAGGTDTQYF.

The chain employs TRBV6-1 and TRBJ1-1; the D gene is possibly TRBD1 (5 bases). Trimming took 7 bases from V and 7 from J, leaving 16 bases between them. The germline gives CDR1 MNHNS, CDR2 SASEGT. The CDR3 extends over 13 amino acids. CDR3 nucleotide sequence: TGTGCCAGCATAAGAACCGGGACGGTTGAAGCTTTCTTT. Its translation: CASIRTGTVEAFF.

This clonotype has only a few counts. The chain combines TRBV5-6 with TRBJ1-5, with 9 bases that match TRBD1. J gave up 2 bases and V 4 bases, and 7 bases lay outside the gene matches. The germline V gene has CDR1 SGHDT and CDR2 YYEEEE. There are 16 residues in the CDR3. The CDR3 spells CASSLQGAAGNQPQHF. CDR3 DNA: TGTGCCAGCAGCCTACAGGGGGCTGCTGGCAATCAGCCCCAGCATTTT. Variable domain in full (rest from reference TRBV5-6 and TRBJ1-5): DAGVTQSPTHLIKTRGQQVTLRCSPKSGHDTVSWYQQALGQGPQFIFQYYEEEERQRGNFPDRFSGHQFPNYSSELNVNALLLGDSALYLCASSLQGAAGNQPQHFGDGTRLSIL.

This chain uses TRBV5-1 with TRBJ2-3; D is possibly TRBD1 (6 bases). CDR3 length: 14 residues. The germline CDR1 and CDR2 sequences are SGHRS and YFSETQ. V was trimmed by 5 bases and J by 5 bases, leaving 15 bases between them. The DNA of the CDR3 is TGCGCCAGCAGTTATCCGACAGGTTTAGATACGCAGTATTTT. Its protein is CASSYPTGLDTQYF.

This clonotype occurred many times. The CDR3 DNA follows: TGTGCCAGCAGTTCCCCCAAGGGACAGTCTTACAATGAGCAGTTCTTC. Amino acids: CASSSPKGQSYNEQFF. The rearrangement uses TRBV28 and TRBJ2-1, with 7 bases that match TRBD1. The germline V gene encodes CDR1 MDHEN and CDR2 SYDVKM. Trimming took 4 bases from V and 4 from J; bases not matched to a gene: 10. The CDR3 covers 16 residues.

This clonotype was detected many times. The V and J genes are TRBV7-9 and TRBJ1-4, with D perhaps TRBD1 (5 bases). The CDR3 has 14 amino acids. Germline V gene sequence: CDR1 SEHNR, CDR2 FQNEAQ (reference sequence). V lost 5 bases, J lost 6 bases, and 13 bases lay in between. For the CDR3, the DNA is TGTGCCAGCAGCCAGCGGGACGGACATGAAAAACTGTTTTTT. Translating gives CASSQRDGHEKLFF.

Here the CDR3 reads CASRSTGPSYNEQFF. The CDR3 region has the DNA TGTGCCAGCAGATCCACAGGGCCCTCCTACAATGAGCAGTTCTTC. This chain links TRBV7-2 with TRBJ2-1; maybe TRBD1 (6 bases). Germline CDR1 SGHTA, CDR2 FQGNSA. CDR3 length: 15 residues. With 6 bases removed from V and 0 bases from J, the gap between germline ends came to 12 bases.

There are many counts of this clonotype. This chain uses TRBV11-2 with TRBJ2-3, with a tentative D call TRBD1 (6 bases). Germline values: CDR1 SGHAT, CDR2 FQNNGV. Trimming removed 3 bases at V and 3 bases at J, with 22 bases between. The CDR3 is 18 amino acids. The CDR3 DNA sequence: TGTGCCAGCAGCTTCCCTATTTACAGGGAATTAGAGACAGATACGCAGTATTTT. It translates to CASSFPIYRELETDTQYF.

The chain has TRBV2 and TRBJ2-3, with D perhaps matching TRBD2 (5 bases). The ends were cut back, 7 bases at V and 1 base at J, with 9 bases in the middle. CDR3 size: 13 residues. The germline V gene has CDR1 SNHLY and CDR2 FYNNEI. The CDR3 loop is CASMRAGTDTQYF. Written as DNA, the CDR3 is TGTGCCAGCATGAGGGCGGGCACAGATACGCAGTATTTT.

In this sample, this clonotype turned up many times. V is TRBV27 and J is TRBJ1-5, with 9 positions matching TRBD1. This CDR3 spans 13 amino acids. Germline-derived CDR1 and CDR2 are MNHEY and SMNVEV (reference sequence). The V and J ends lost 6 bases and 9 bases, in that order; junction bases with no gene match: 6. In nucleotides, the CDR3 is TGTGCCAGCAGGCCGACAGGGGGGCGGCCCCAGCATTTT. As protein: CASRPTGGRPQHF.

Ten or more counts support this clonotype. The chain joins TRBV6-5 to TRBJ1-1; the D is unclear. In germline, CDR1 is MNHEY, CDR2 SVGAGI. The V gene lost 3 bases and the J gene lost 4 bases, with 6 bases spanning the gap. This CDR3 has 12 residues. Here the CDR3 DNA reads TGTGCCAGCAGTTATTACCCCACTGAAGCTTTCTTT. This gives the protein CASSYYPTEAFF.

This clonotype was seen many times. V usage is TRBV7-9 and J usage is TRBJ1-1, with D perhaps TRBD1 (5 bases). CDR1 and CDR2 (germline): SEHNR, FQNEAQ (reference sequence). The CDR3 has 12 amino acids. Trimming removed 6 bases from V and 5 bases from J, with 10 bases in between. The CDR3, as DNA: TGTGCCAGCAGTATCAGGGATACTGAAGCTTTCTTT. Its protein product is CASSIRDTEAFF.

This clonotype was seen many times. This chain uses TRBV7-2 with TRBJ2-5; TRBD1 aligns across 8 bases. The CDR3 loop spans 14 amino acids. Germline CDR1 SGHTA, CDR2 FQGNSA. V dropped 5 bases and J dropped 3; count of bases not matched to a gene: 5. The CDR3 DNA is TGTGCCAGCAGCCCGCGACAGGGGAAAGAGACCCAGTACTTC. Amino acid sequence: CASSPRQGKETQYF.

V gene TRBV6-5 combines with J gene TRBJ2-3; D call uncertain. Germline values: CDR1 MNHEY, CDR2 SVGAGI. The CDR3 runs to 15 residues. V gave up 4 bases and J gave up 1 base, with 12 bases separating them. The CDR3 bases are TGTGCCAGCAGTTCGGGTCTTCCGGGCACAGATACGCAGTATTTT. Its translation is CASSSGLPGTDTQYF.

This clonotype was detected a few times. This rearrangement joins TRBV12-3 or TRBV12-4 to TRBJ2-5; 14 bases are a match to TRBD2. After removal of 6 bases from V and 2 bases from J, the junction contained 11 bases not matched to a gene. The CDR3 has 18 residues. The CDR3 protein is CASRPARLAGGMQETQYF. DNA for the CDR3: TGTGCCAGCAGGCCCGCCCGACTAGCGGGGGGGATGCAAGAGACCCAGTACTTC.